This T cell receptor (beta chain) derives from a study of blood T cell repertoires in COVID-19. Study as a whole: COVID-19 samples from acute and convalescent phases originated in the United States, Italy and Spain. Sources were T cells, B-cell-depleted T cells, or PBMCs; the material itself was cDNA or gDNA.

As originally analysed: Scientists estimated how many nucleated cells there were by amplifying reference gene primers. The method was immunoSEQ multiplex PCR; TCRdb's version includes in-frame clones alone and lacks a portion of them. The V and J calls and clone size were taken over from that table, and D and trimming were inferred from the DNA. The table records 150,000 to 200,000 clones, 70% to 90% of them present only once. There are 16 residues in the CDR3. Germline V gives CDR1 SGHVS, CDR2 FNYEAQ. V trimming: 1 base; J trimming: 1 base; junction bases outside the gene matches: 4. The rearrangement joins TRBV7-6 to TRBJ2-3, with 8 bases identical to TRBD1. Sequencing used peripheral blood. This receptor was obtained from a man between 65 and 80 years old with active or convalescent COVID-19. The CDR3 nucleotides read TGTGCCAGCAGCTTAGGGGTGACAGGGGGCACAGATACGCAGTATTTT. It codes for CASSLGVTGGTDTQYF.